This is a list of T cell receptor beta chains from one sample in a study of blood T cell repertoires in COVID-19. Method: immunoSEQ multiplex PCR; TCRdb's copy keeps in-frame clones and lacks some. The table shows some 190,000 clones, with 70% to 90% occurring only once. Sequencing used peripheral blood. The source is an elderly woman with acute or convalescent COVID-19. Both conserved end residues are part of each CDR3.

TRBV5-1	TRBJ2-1	CASSLQAGSDEQFF
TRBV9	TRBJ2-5	CASSLMGQGAEETQYF
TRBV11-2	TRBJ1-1	CASSFLASNTEAFF
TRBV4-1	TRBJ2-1	CASSLETSGRLNEQFF
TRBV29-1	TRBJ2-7	CSVGQGTYEQYF
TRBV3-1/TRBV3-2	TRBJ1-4	CASTPSSTNEKLFF
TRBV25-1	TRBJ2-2	CASSDPRQGAAGELFF
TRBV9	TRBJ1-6	CASSVGGTDSPLHF
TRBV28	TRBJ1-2	CASSLPAPGQGVNGYTF
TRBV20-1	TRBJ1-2	CSWREDYGYTF
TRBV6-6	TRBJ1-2	CASSHDAGRPPRYGYTF
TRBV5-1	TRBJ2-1	CASPSPGQPTLAGNYNEQFF
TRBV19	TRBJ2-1	CASSILRSEQFF
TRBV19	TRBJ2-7	CASSPQRGLSSYEQYF
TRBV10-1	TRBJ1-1	CASSRDRGYTEAFF
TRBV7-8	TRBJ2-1	CASSLAGVVYEQFF
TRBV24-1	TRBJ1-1	CATRANLRTEAFF
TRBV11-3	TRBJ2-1	CASRQDSYNEQFF
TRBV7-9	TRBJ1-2	CASSLEGTGSNYGYTF
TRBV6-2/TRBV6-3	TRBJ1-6	CASSYPGTGGSPLHF
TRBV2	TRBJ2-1	CASSRRQGNEQFF
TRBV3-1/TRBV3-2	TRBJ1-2	CASSTWGYTF
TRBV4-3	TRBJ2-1	CASSQDSGSGHYNEQFF
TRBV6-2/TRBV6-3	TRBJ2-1	CASSYGTSGFNEQFF
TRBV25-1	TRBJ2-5	CASSSQGWEETQYF
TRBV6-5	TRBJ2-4	CASTRGLGDIQYF
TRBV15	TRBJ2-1	CATSRDTGGNEQFF